The clone carrying this T cell receptor beta chain was seen a handful of times. Its antigen is still unknown. TCRdb reanalysed the RT-PCR reads using MiXCR and keeps one entry per CDR3 protein. The repertoire holds around 850,000 distinct CDR3 sequences, less than 20% seen once, with about a tenth in the top ten. Trimming removed 2 bases at V and 4 bases at J, with 18 bases between. Germline-derived CDR1 and CDR2 are SGHTA and FQGNSA. There are 17 residues in the CDR3. These data come from a study of response to subunit inactivated influenza vaccine. Study-wide points: With each seasonal influenza vaccination, the authors suggested, few new T cells are recruited.

This sequence originates from a man aged 50-59 years who received an inactivated influenza vaccine. This chain joins TRBV7-2 and TRBJ2-1; D possibly corresponds to TRBD2 (7 bases). Sequencing was performed on PBMCs from blood, taken approximately 5 days after vaccination. The CDR3 coding sequence is TGTGCCAGCAGCTTATTAGCGGGTGGGGGGCCATACAATGAGCAGTTCTTC. This encodes CASSLLAGGGPYNEQFF.